The 27 T cell receptor beta chains below all came from one sample that was sequenced in a study of shared clonotypes between healthy human individuals. Profiled with immunoSEQ multiplex PCR; TCRdb holds only in-frame clones, not every one. The data show approximately 2.1 million clones, approximately 95% seen once. Sequencing was performed on naive CD4+ T cells from PBMCs. This sample's subset: CD45RA+ positively selected. The receptor set was obtained from a young man in good health. Some clones in this sample may be carry-over from other donors' samples.

V and J are TRBV28 and TRBJ1-4, with TRBD1 as a possible D gene (6 bases). This CDR3 spans 18 amino acids. Germline V gene data show CDR1 as MDHEN and CDR2 as SYDVKM. V dropped 6 bases and J dropped 0 bases, with 20 bases sitting between them. CDR3 in amino acids: CASSRGDVGGPTNEKLFF. The CDR3 nucleotides are TGTGCCAGCAGCCGAGGGGACGTGGGGGGCCCAACTAATGAAAAACTGTTTTTT.

This sequence joins TRBV4-1 and TRBJ2-5, with D perhaps TRBD1 (5 bases). The length of the CDR3 is 15 residues. Germline CDR1 MGHRA, CDR2 YSYEKL. Trimming cost V 5 bases and J 5 bases, with 18 bases left between them. CDR3: CASSYSGQTTETQYF. CDR3 coding DNA: TGCGCCAGCAGCTATAGTGGACAAACCACGGAGACCCAGTACTTC.

The CDR3 sequence: CASSLLAGSPYEQYF. As DNA, the CDR3 is TGTGCCAGCAGCTTACTAGCGGGCAGCCCCTACGAGCAGTACTTC. This chain connects TRBV7-9 to TRBJ2-7, with 8 bases fitting TRBD2. This CDR3 has 15 amino acids. V lost 2 bases and J lost 2; bases outside the gene matches: 5. Germline CDR1 SEHNR, CDR2 FQNEAQ (reference sequence).

The chain recombines TRBV18 with TRBJ1-1, with 8 bases fitting TRBD1. This CDR3 is 16 amino acids long. V lost 6 bases and J lost 5; bases outside the gene matches: 14. Germline loops: CDR1 KGHSH, CDR2 LQKENI. CDR3 bases: TGTGCCAGCTCTGACGGGCAGGGGGCGTTTATGACTGAAGCTTTCTTT. Protein product: CASSDGQGAFMTEAFF.

On this clone: This CDR3 is also generated by other DNA sequences in the sample. The chain has TRBV28 and TRBJ2-7; D uncertain. This CDR3 is 10 amino acids long. Germline CDR1 reads MDHEN; CDR2 reads SYDVKM. Trimming cost V 6 bases and J 7 bases, with 7 bases left between them. Written as DNA, the CDR3 is TGTGCCAGCAGCGCTAGGGAGCAGTACTTC. It is translated as CASSAREQYF.

J is TRBJ2-3 and V is TRBV7-9; TRBD2 matches 10 bases. The V gene end was trimmed by 3 bases and the J gene end by 1 base; junction bases not matched to a gene: 4. The CDR3 totals 16 residues. The germline CDR1 and CDR2 sequences are SEHNR and FQNEAQ (reference sequence). CDR3 sequence: CASSFLAGDGTDTQYF. The CDR3 nucleotides read TGTGCCAGCAGCTTTCTAGCGGGAGACGGCACAGATACGCAGTATTTT.

This sequence joins TRBV7-3 and TRBJ2-1, with 8 bases fitting TRBD2. CDR3 size: 16 residues. The J segment lost 9 bases and the V segment lost 0 bases, leaving 10 bases of the junction unmatched. CDR1 is SGHTA and CDR2 is FQGTGA in the germline V gene. The CDR3 DNA follows: TGTGCCAGCAGCTTAACGGGAGGGCGGGAGGTGGGTGAGCAGTTCTTC. Protein: CASSLTGGREVGEQFF.

The CDR3: CASSEYLGDYGYTF. DNA for the CDR3: TGTGCCAGCAGTGAATATCTAGGGGACTATGGCTACACCTTC. This chain links TRBV2 with TRBJ1-2; weak D call: TRBD1 (5 bases). Germline CDR1 reads SNHLY; CDR2 reads FYNNEI. This CDR3 spans 14 amino acids. Trimming pared 2 bases from V and 3 bases from J, leaving 10 bases between.

This sequence joins TRBV30 and TRBJ2-5; tentative D call: TRBD2 (5 bases). TRBJ2-7 matches the DNA end more closely, so the J call is doubtful. The CDR3 is made up of 12 amino acids. Germline V gene sequence: CDR1 GTSNPN, CDR2 SVGIG (reference sequence). The CDR3 reads CAWISSGYEQYF. In nucleotides, the CDR3 is TGTGCCTGGATCTCCAGCGGCTACGAGCAGTACTTC.

With regard to this clone: A read error may explain this, as a much larger clone is one base away. Other DNA sequences from this sample encode an identical CDR3 as well. The chain employs TRBV5-1 and TRBJ1-1; D not resolved. Germline CDR1 SGHRS, CDR2 YFSETQ. This CDR3 comprises 13 residues. The V end was cut by 0 bases, the J end by 1 base, with 4 bases between. This chain's CDR3 is CASSLEQNTEAFF. The CDR3 DNA follows: TGCGCCAGCAGCTTGGAACAGAACACTGAAGCTTTCTTT.

The chain links TRBV27 to TRBJ1-2; TRBD1 is a possible D gene (5 bases). Trimming shortened V by 0 bases and J by 4 bases, and 18 bases separated the two germline ends. CDR3 size: 17 residues. CDR1 is MNHEY and CDR2 is SMNVEV in the germline V gene (reference sequence). This CDR3 is CASSLSGGPGLFYGYTF. The CDR3 nucleotides read TGTGCCAGCAGTTTATCGGGGGGTCCAGGCCTTTTCTATGGCTACACCTTC.

The V gene is TRBV27, the J gene TRBJ2-3; D unclear. There are 13 residues in the CDR3. With 5 bases removed from V and 6 bases from J, the gap between germline ends came to 12 bases. Looked up from germline, CDR1 is MNHEY and CDR2 is SMNVEV (reference sequence). This chain's CDR3 is CASSPLNLDTQYF. The CDR3 DNA reads TGTGCCAGCAGTCCACTAAACCTGGATACGCAGTATTTT.

The chain has TRBV19 and TRBJ1-5, with 9 bases that match TRBD1. Losses at the gene ends were 6 bases for V and 0 bases for J; bases not matched to a gene: 3. Germline lookup yields CDR1 LNHDA and CDR2 SQIVND (reference sequence). The CDR3 length is 15 residues. This CDR3 is CASRQGARSNQPQHF. The CDR3 nucleotides are TGTGCCAGTAGACAGGGGGCGCGTAGCAATCAGCCCCAGCATTTT.

V is TRBV5-4 and J is TRBJ2-7, with a possible D match to TRBD2 (5 bases). CDR1 SGHNT and CDR2 YYREEE come from the germline V gene (reference sequence). V was pared by 4 bases and J by 6 bases, with 20 bases between. The CDR3 has 15 amino acids. This chain's CDR3 is CASSLQLSGGGEQYF. The CDR3 coding sequence is TGTGCCAGCAGCCTACAGTTATCCGGCGGAGGCGAGCAGTACTTC.

The CDR3 region has the DNA TGTGCCAGCAGCTTATGGTACGGTGGAGGATCCGGGGAGCTGTTTTTT. The encoded protein is CASSLWYGGGSGELFF. The chain has TRBV11-3 and TRBJ2-2; maybe TRBD2 (5 bases). V was trimmed by 2 bases and J by 6 bases, leaving 16 bases between them. CDR1 is SGHNT and CDR2 is YENEEA in the germline V gene. CDR3 size: 16 residues. Looking up the rest from reference TRBV11-3 and TRBJ2-2 gives the full variable domain: EAGVVQSPRYKIIEKKQPVAFWCNPISGHNTLYWYLQNLGQGPELLIRYENEEAVDDSQLPKDRFSAERLKGVDSTLKIQPAELGDSAVYLCASSLWYGGGSGELFFGEGSRLTVL.

This clone was seen once. V usage is TRBV2 and J usage is TRBJ2-2, with no clear D. The V and J ends lost 7 bases and 1 base respectively, with 7 bases between them. CDR1 is SNHLY and CDR2 is FYNNEI in the germline V gene. This CDR3 region has 13 residues. The CDR3: CASNDWNTGELFF. CDR3 DNA: TGTGCCAGCAACGATTGGAACACCGGGGAGCTGTTTTTT.

The chain is built from TRBV27 and TRBJ1-5; D ambiguous. The V gene's germline CDR1 is MNHEY and CDR2 SMNVEV (reference sequence). The V end lost 6 bases, the J end lost 1 base, and 13 bases lay between the germline ends. The CDR3 is 15 residues long. Here the CDR3 DNA reads TGTGCCAGCAGCGAGGACGGCTTAAGCAATCAGCCCCAGCATTTT. This sequence encodes CASSEDGLSNQPQHF.

Concerning this clone: Other DNA sequences in this specimen translate into the identical CDR3. Here the CDR3 DNA reads TGTGCCAGCAGTTTTAAGGGTTATGGCTACACCTTC. This encodes CASSFKGYGYTF. The chain is built from TRBV28 and TRBJ1-2; no clear D gene. With 3 bases removed from V and 5 bases from J, the gap between germline ends came to 7 bases. Germline assignment: CDR1 MDHEN and CDR2 SYDVKM. This CDR3 comprises 12 residues.

The rearrangement uses TRBV6-6 and TRBJ2-7, with 9 bases identical to TRBD2. The CDR3 runs to 14 residues. J lost 5 bases, V lost 2 bases, and 4 bases had no gene match. CDR1 and CDR2 (germline): MNHNY, SVGAGI (reference sequence). The CDR3 bases are TGTGCCAGCAGTTACGGGGCGGGGGGGCACGAGCAGTACTTC. Residues: CASSYGAGGHEQYF.

The chain recombines TRBV9 with TRBJ2-1; TRBD1 might be the D (5 bases). The length of the CDR3 is 14 residues. V was trimmed by 3 bases and J by 4 bases, leaving 11 bases between them. Germline V CDR1 and CDR2: SGDLS, YYNGEE. The CDR3 reads CASSEGPAYNEQFF. The CDR3 nucleotides are TGTGCCAGCAGCGAGGGGCCCGCTTACAATGAGCAGTTCTTC.

The chain is built from TRBV5-5 and TRBJ1-2, with a tentative D call TRBD1 (6 bases). CDR3 length equals 16 residues. The germline gives CDR1 SGHKS, CDR2 YYEKEE (reference sequence). V lost 4 bases, J lost 3 bases, and 19 bases lay in between. CDR3 sequence reads: CASSRGTVESDYGYTF. CDR3 coding DNA: TGTGCCAGCAGCAGGGGGACGGTCGAATCCGACTATGGCTACACCTTC.

The chain recombines TRBV7-2 with TRBJ1-5; maybe TRBD1 (5 bases). Between the trimmed V and J ends, which lost 2 bases and 2 bases, there was a span of 10 bases. Germline lookup yields CDR1 SGHTA and CDR2 FQGNSA. The CDR3 totals 15 residues. This CDR3 reads CASSLLRGGNQPQHF. In nucleotides, the CDR3 is TGTGCCAGCAGCTTATTACGGGGGGGCAATCAGCCCCAGCATTTT.

On this clone: Other DNA sequences of this sample code for an identical CDR3. This rearrangement joins TRBV29-1 to TRBJ1-1; TRBD1 matches at 11 bases. Unmatched junction bases numbered 4, after V lost 6 bases and J lost 1 base. This CDR3 comprises 14 residues. The V gene's germline CDR1 is SQVTM and CDR2 ANQGSEA. The CDR3: CSVRTGGSNTEAFF. The CDR3 DNA is TGCAGCGTCAGGACAGGGGGCTCGAACACTGAAGCTTTCTTT.

With regard to this clone: The junction departs from the called germline gene at one end, perhaps through a read error. The sample carries other DNA sequences with the same CDR3. The CDR3 protein is CASSLGQGIGEQYF. CDR3 nucleotide sequence: TGCGCCAGCAGCTTGGGACAGGGAATAGGCGAGCAATACTTC. The rearrangement links TRBV5-1 to TRBJ2-7, with 7 nucleotides matching TRBD1. The CDR3 contains 14 residues. The germline CDR1 and CDR2 sequences are SGHRS and YFSETQ.

The genes are TRBV4-1 and TRBJ2-1; D possibly matches TRBD1 or TRBD2 (6 bases each). Trimming stripped 2 bases from V and 5 bases from J, with 13 bases between. Germline V CDR1 and CDR2: MGHRA, YSYEKL. This CDR3 has 15 residues. The CDR3 DNA is TGCGCCAGCAGCCAACAGGCGGGGACAAACAATGAGCAGTTCTTC. This translates into CASSQQAGTNNEQFF.

The V gene is TRBV29-1, the J gene TRBJ2-3; 7 positions agree with TRBD2. There are 14 residues in the CDR3. V lost 7 bases to trimming and J lost 4 bases; unmatched junction nucleotides: 11. Germline V CDR1 and CDR2: SQVTM, ANQGSEA. CDR3 amino acids: CSGWTRRGADTQYF. For the CDR3, the DNA is TGCAGCGGCTGGACTAGGAGGGGTGCAGATACGCAGTATTTT.

Note on this clone: The identical CDR3 is also encoded by other nucleotide sequences in the sample. CDR3 bases: TGTGCCAGCAGTTCCGGACAGGGGGACACTGAAGCTTTCTTT. This encodes CASSSGQGDTEAFF. This chain uses TRBV28 with TRBJ1-1; 10 bases are shared with TRBD1. Looked up from germline, CDR1 is MDHEN and CDR2 is SYDVKM. J gave up 3 bases and V 4 bases, and 2 bases lay outside the gene matches. This CDR3 contains 14 residues.